This T cell receptor (beta chain) was captured by sequencing in a study of T cells after yellow fever vaccination. Germline V gene lookup returns CDR1 DFQATT and CDR2 SNEGSKA (reference sequence). There are 14 residues in the CDR3. Germline trimming cut 3 bases from V and 0 bases from J; bases unmatched to any gene: 1. This clonotype came up many times. One entry per CDR3 protein, called by TCRdb with MiXCR from the 5' RACE reads. The sample records about 22,000 distinct CDR3 sequences, around 5.2% being singletons. This clonotype was obtained from a man between 18 and 35 years old who received the YFV17D yellow fever vaccine. The genes are TRBV20-1 and TRBJ1-3, with TRBD1 matching over 8 bases. Sequencing used PBMCs, either bulk or a sorted T-cell subset (CD4+, CD8+, memory, or dextramer-sorted; not recorded which), obtained 35 to 50 days after the first yellow fever vaccination. The CDR3 DNA sequence: TGCAGTGCTAGTCAGGGGGCCTCTGGAAACACCATATATTTT. Its translation: CSASQGASGNTIYF.